This TCR beta chain emerged from a study of blood T cell dynamics during melanoma immunotherapy. Study-wide context: First-line therapy was either pembrolizumab or nivolumab with ipilimumab for metastatic melanoma.

The CDR3 has 17 residues. The trim removed 1 base at V and 2 bases at J, leaving 10 bases unmatched. CDR1 is LNHNV, CDR2 YYDKDF, per germline (reference sequence). Assay used: immunoSEQ multiplex PCR; TCRdb lists only in-frame clones, some missing. The repertoire holds more than 10,000 clones, with roughly 83% as singletons. About this clone: What it recognizes is unknown.

Specified time point: pre-treatment baseline. Findings and caveats of the study: At W3, later disease-control patients showed bifurcated PBMC repertoire changes, unlike progressors.

The starting material was blood, obtained from a patient treated with checkpoint blockade. The sequence was obtained from a human donor with melanoma. The gene calls are TRBV15 and TRBJ2-7, with 8 nucleotides matching TRBD2. The CDR3: CATSRVLGTRPTYEQYF. As DNA, the CDR3 is TGTGCCACCAGCAGAGTCCTAGGGACTAGGCCTACCTACGAGCAGTACTTC. The variable domain in full, with the rest retrieved from reference TRBV15 and TRBJ2-7, is DAMVIQNPRYQVTQFGKPVTLSCSQTLNHNVMYWYQQKSSQAPKLLFHYYDKDFNNEADTPDNFQSRRPNTSFCFLDIRSPGLGDTAMYLCATSRVLGTRPTYEQYFGPGTRLTVT.